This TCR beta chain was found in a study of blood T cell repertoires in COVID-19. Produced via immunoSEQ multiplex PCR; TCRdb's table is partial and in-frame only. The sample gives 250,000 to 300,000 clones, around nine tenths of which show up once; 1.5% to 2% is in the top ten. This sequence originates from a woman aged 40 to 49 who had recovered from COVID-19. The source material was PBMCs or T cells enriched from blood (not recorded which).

CDR3 DNA: TGCGCCAGCAGCGCCTCAGGGGGCGCGCCGAGGAGTGAAGCTTTCTTT. Protein: CASSASGGAPRSEAFF. The chain is built from TRBV5-1 and TRBJ1-1; TRBD1 matches 8 bases. CDR3 length: 16 amino acids. Trimming cost V 4 bases and J 7 bases; bases outside gene matches: 15. Germline loops: CDR1 SGHRS, CDR2 YFSETQ.